This TCR beta chain was sequenced during a study of blood T cell repertoires in COVID-19. At the level of the study: PBMCs, B-cell-depleted T cells, or T cells were the source of the cDNA or gDNA that made up the material.

CDR3 size: 13 residues. The V gene lost 3 bases and the J gene lost 4 bases, with 7 bases spanning the gap. In the source study's methods: Cell counts per sample came from amplifying reference gene primers. The assay was immunoSEQ multiplex PCR, and TCRdb's table has in-frame clones only and misses some. V, J and clone size reflect that table, while D and trimming were determined from the DNA. The repertoire holds around 140,000 clones, with around 81% as singletons. Sequenced input: peripheral blood. This clonotype was obtained from a woman aged 55-69 years with active or convalescent COVID-19. The chain employs TRBV12-3 or TRBV12-4 and TRBJ1-5; D unresolved. This CDR3 is CASSFRTNQPQHF. The CDR3 DNA reads as TGTGCCAGCAGTTTCCGCACTAATCAGCCCCAGCATTTT.